This T cell receptor (beta chain) came from a study of T cell responses to AZD1222 COVID-19 vaccine. Points on this clone: Antigen: not known.

Only in-frame clones appear in the TCRdb table, and some are missing; sequencing was by immunoSEQ multiplex PCR. The sample includes 90,000 to 120,000 clones, approximately 86% seen only once; the top ten take under 4%. Findings and caveats of the study: AZD1222 recipients seropositive at baseline numbered only 6 or 7. Repertoire sampling was restricted to post-peak T cell response timepoints. Once two AZD1222 doses were given, Spike-specific TCR breadth and depth went up. CD4 TCRs covered the whole spike, strongest at regions 160-218 and 743-854.

This sequence originates from an adult in good health. The sequenced sample was peripheral blood, obtained on day 0 of AZD1222 vaccination.

The CDR3 reads CASSLVGGNNEQYF. DNA for the CDR3: TGTGCCAGCAGCTTAGTGGGGGGCAACAACGAGCAGTACTTC. The V gene is TRBV7-6, the J gene TRBJ2-7; perhaps D is TRBD1 or TRBD2 (6 bases each). The V and J ends lost 1 base and 5 bases respectively, with 12 bases between them. Germline-derived CDR1 and CDR2 are SGHVS and FNYEAQ. The CDR3 consists of 14 residues. The entire variable domain, with the rest obtained from reference TRBV7-6 and TRBJ2-7, is as follows: GAGVSQSPRYKVTKRGQDVALRCDPISGHVSLYWYRQALGQGPEFLTYFNYEAQQDKSGLPNDRFSAERPEGSISTLTIQRTEQRDSAMYRCASSLVGGNNEQYFGPGTRLTVT.